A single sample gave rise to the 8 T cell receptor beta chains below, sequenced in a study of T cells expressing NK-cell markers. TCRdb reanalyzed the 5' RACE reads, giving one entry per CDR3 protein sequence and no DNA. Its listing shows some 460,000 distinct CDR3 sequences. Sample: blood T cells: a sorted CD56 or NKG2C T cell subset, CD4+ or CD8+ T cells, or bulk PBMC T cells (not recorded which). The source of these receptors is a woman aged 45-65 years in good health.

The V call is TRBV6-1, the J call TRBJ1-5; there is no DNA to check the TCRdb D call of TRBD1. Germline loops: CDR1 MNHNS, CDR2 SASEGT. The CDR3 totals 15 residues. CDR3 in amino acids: CASSRQGNSNQPQHF.

CDR3 region: CSARGAGGSSQSGAQYF. The chain links TRBV20-1 to TRBJ2-5; the D call from TCRdb, TRBD2, cannot be confirmed without DNA. The CDR3 consists of 17 residues. In germline, CDR1 is DFQATT, CDR2 SNEGSKA (reference sequence).

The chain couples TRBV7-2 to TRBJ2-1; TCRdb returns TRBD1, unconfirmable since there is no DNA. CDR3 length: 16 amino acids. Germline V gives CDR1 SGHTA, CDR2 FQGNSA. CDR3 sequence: CASSLTMGAGRHEQFF.

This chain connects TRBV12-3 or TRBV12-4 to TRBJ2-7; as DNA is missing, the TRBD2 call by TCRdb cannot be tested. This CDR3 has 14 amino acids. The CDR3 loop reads CASSWTSGRYEQYF.

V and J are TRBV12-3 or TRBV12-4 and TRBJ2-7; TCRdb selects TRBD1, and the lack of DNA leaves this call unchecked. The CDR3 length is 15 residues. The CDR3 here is CASAQGVGQSYEQYF.

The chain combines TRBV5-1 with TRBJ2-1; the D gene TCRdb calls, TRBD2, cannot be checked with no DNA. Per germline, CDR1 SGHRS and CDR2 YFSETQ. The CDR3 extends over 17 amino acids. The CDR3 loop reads CASSPLGTSGDYNEQFF.

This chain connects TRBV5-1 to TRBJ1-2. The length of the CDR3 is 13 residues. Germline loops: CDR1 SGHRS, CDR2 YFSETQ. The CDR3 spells CASSLDQGYGYTF.

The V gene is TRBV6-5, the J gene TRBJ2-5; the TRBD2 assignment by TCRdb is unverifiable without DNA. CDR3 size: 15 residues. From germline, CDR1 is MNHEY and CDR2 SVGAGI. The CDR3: CASSLDPTGSETQYF.